These 30 T cell receptor beta chains share one sample of origin, sequenced in a study of OX40 agonist ivuxolimab in advanced cancers. Generated by immunoSEQ multiplex PCR, the TCRdb table keeps only in-frame clones and is missing some. The sample records 95,000 to 150,000 clones, just under 95% being singletons. The sample here was CD4+ or CD8+ T cells sorted from blood, taken in a trial of the OX40 agonist ivuxolimab. Receptors originate from an adult with an advanced solid tumor such as melanoma, head and neck, liver or kidney cancer.

The chain employs TRBV14 and TRBJ1-2; D unresolved. Germline V lookup: CDR1 SGHDN, CDR2 FVKESK. This CDR3 spans 16 amino acids. V was pared by 0 bases and J by 6 bases, with 17 bases between. CDR3 sequence (DNA): TGTGCCAGCAGCCAAGACCTGCTATCGGGGATTGATGGCTACACCTTC. As protein: CASSQDLLSGIDGYTF.

This clone showed up many times. V and J are TRBV7-2 and TRBJ1-6, with a possible D match to TRBD1 (5 bases). This CDR3 region has 14 residues. Trimming removed 2 bases at V and 10 bases at J, with 12 bases between. CDR1 SGHTA and CDR2 FQGNSA come from the germline V gene. Written as DNA, the CDR3 is TGTGCCAGCAGCTTAATCCAGGGACGGTCACCCCTCCACTTT. Residues: CASSLIQGRSPLHF.

This chain uses TRBV19 with TRBJ1-1, with D hard to call. The CDR3 contains 13 residues. Per germline, CDR1 LNHDA and CDR2 SQIVND (reference sequence). V was shortened by 3 bases and J by 2 bases, with 7 bases between the two germline ends. CDR3 DNA: TGTGCCAGTAGTATCTCCAGTAACACTGAAGCTTTCTTT. Protein sequence: CASSISSNTEAFF.

The chain links TRBV5-1 to TRBJ1-1; D gene uncertain. The length of the CDR3 is 16 residues. V dropped 0 bases and J dropped 1 base, with 13 bases sitting between them. Germline loops: CDR1 SGHRS, CDR2 YFSETQ. CDR3 nucleotide sequence: TGCGCCAGCAGCTTGGGGGCCGGGGAGGGGAACACTGAAGCTTTCTTT. Amino acids: CASSLGAGEGNTEAFF.

A word on this clone: At the DNA level, this CDR3 is encoded by other sequences in the same sample as well. V usage is TRBV5-1 and J usage is TRBJ2-1; no clear D gene. The ends were cut back, 0 bases at V and 3 bases at J, with 4 bases in the middle. The V gene's germline CDR1 is SGHRS and CDR2 YFSETQ. The CDR3 has 13 residues. This CDR3 reads CASSLGIYNEQFF. CDR3 nucleotide sequence: TGCGCCAGCAGCTTGGGGATCTACAATGAGCAGTTCTTC.

This clone was seen only once. The gene calls are TRBV6-6 and TRBJ2-3; 7 nucleotides agree with TRBD2. CDR3 length: 15 amino acids. The J segment lost 1 base and the V segment lost 5 bases, leaving 6 bases of the junction unmatched. The V gene's germline CDR1 is MNHNY and CDR2 SVGAGI (reference sequence). The CDR3, as DNA: TGTGCCAGCAGTCTGAGGGCGGGAGGCACAGATACGCAGTATTTT. Protein: CASSLRAGGTDTQYF.

The chain combines TRBV30 with TRBJ2-2, with D tentatively TRBD1 (7 bases). V was cut by 6 bases and J by 0 bases, with 14 bases left in between. Looked up from germline, CDR1 is GTSNPN and CDR2 is SVGIG (reference sequence). The CDR3 contains 15 residues. The CDR3 nucleotides read TGTGCCTGCCCGGCGGGACAGACGAACACCGGGGAGCTGTTTTTT. This gives the protein CACPAGQTNTGELFF.

The genes are TRBV9 and TRBJ2-1; D is perhaps TRBD2 (6 bases). V lost 0 bases and J 4 bases, leaving 11 bases between the germline ends. The CDR3 runs to 15 residues. Germline CDR1 is SGDLS and CDR2 is YYNGEE. The CDR3 region is CASSVDSGVYNEQFF. The DNA of the CDR3 is TGTGCCAGCAGCGTAGATAGCGGTGTATACAATGAGCAGTTCTTC.

The genes are TRBV20-1 and TRBJ2-1; D is ambiguous. The CDR3 loop spans 10 amino acids. Germline values: CDR1 DFQATT, CDR2 SNEGSKA (reference sequence). Between the trimmed V and J ends, which lost 6 bases and 9 bases, there was a span of 9 bases. The CDR3 DNA reads as TGCAGTGCCGCTAGGGTTGAGCAGTTCTTC. As protein: CSAARVEQFF.

The chain has TRBV2 and TRBJ1-6, with D possibly being TRBD1 (6 bases). CDR3 size: 17 residues. The germline V and J ends were trimmed by 8 bases and 4 bases, with 21 bases remaining between them. CDR1 and CDR2 from the germline V gene are SNHLY and FYNNEI. The CDR3 coding sequence is TGTGCCAGCTCACGGCAGGGGAGGGGGATTTATAATTCACCCCTCCACTTT. Translated, it gives CASSRQGRGIYNSPLHF.

The V gene is TRBV7-2, the J gene TRBJ2-3, with 7 positions matching TRBD1. Per the germline V gene, CDR1 is SGHTA and CDR2 is FQGNSA. The V segment lost 4 bases and the J segment 4 bases; nucleotides outside the gene matches: 11. CDR3 size: 16 residues. CDR3: CASSSRLGQEADTQYF. The CDR3 nucleotides read TGTGCCAGCAGCTCGAGGCTCGGACAGGAGGCAGATACGCAGTATTTT.

The chain links TRBV5-1 to TRBJ2-5; D unclear. Germline CDR1 SGHRS, CDR2 YFSETQ. CDR3 length equals 14 residues. V was shortened by 4 bases and J by 5 bases, with 15 bases between the two germline ends. The CDR3 coding sequence is TGCGCCAGCAGCGGCGAGCCCCACGGGGAGACCCAGTACTTC. Its translation: CASSGEPHGETQYF.

The V call is TRBV7-3, the J call TRBJ1-5; maybe TRBD1 (6 bases). CDR1 and CDR2 from the germline V gene are SGHTA and FQGTGA. Trimming pared 5 bases from V and 6 bases from J, leaving 14 bases between. The CDR3 contains 14 residues. The CDR3 is CASSPTGYGQPQHF. The CDR3 DNA reads TGTGCCAGCAGCCCAACAGGGTATGGTCAGCCCCAGCATTTT.

This rearrangement joins TRBV6-5 to TRBJ1-3; D gene uncertain. Trimming left V 0 bases short and J 0 bases short, with 9 bases between. Germline CDR1 and CDR2: MNHEY and SVGAGI. The CDR3 runs to 16 residues. The CDR3 region has the DNA TGTGCCAGCAGTTACTCGCTGGGGAGCTCTGGAAACACCATATATTTT. Its translation is CASSYSLGSSGNTIYF.

The chain employs TRBV4-1 and TRBJ1-4; perhaps TRBD1 as D (5 bases). This CDR3 comprises 16 residues. Germline CDR1 MGHRA, CDR2 YSYEKL. V dropped 4 bases and J dropped 5 bases, with 17 bases sitting between them. The CDR3 loop is CASSPPGGWRNEKLFF. Here the CDR3 DNA reads TGCGCCAGCAGCCCGCCTGGGGGATGGAGGAATGAAAAACTGTTTTTT.

This rearrangement joins TRBV28 to TRBJ2-5; 10 nucleotides align to TRBD1. Unmatched junction bases numbered 5, after V lost 6 bases and J lost 4 bases. Germline CDR1 reads MDHEN; CDR2 reads SYDVKM. The CDR3 has 14 residues. In DNA, the CDR3 is TGTGCCAGCAGGGTGACAGGGGGCGTAGAGACCCAGTACTTC. Its translation is CASRVTGGVETQYF.

The chain carries TRBV19 and TRBJ1-1, with D possibly being TRBD1 (5 bases). The CDR3 contains 13 residues. Deletions cut 2 bases from V and 9 bases from J, with 13 bases between. Per germline, CDR1 LNHDA and CDR2 SQIVND (reference sequence). As DNA, the CDR3 is TGTGCCAGTAGTATAAGTACAGGTCGGAAAGCTTTCTTT. Encoded protein: CASSISTGRKAFF.

This chain joins TRBV5-1 and TRBJ2-2; 12 bases are a match to TRBD2. The CDR3 loop spans 17 amino acids. CDR1 is SGHRS, CDR2 YFSETQ, per germline. The V gene end was trimmed by 7 bases and the J gene end by 1 base; junction bases not matched to a gene: 8. The CDR3, as DNA: TGCGCCAGCGGGCTGACTAGCGGGGGCCGGAACACCGGGGAGCTGTTTTTT. This encodes CASGLTSGGRNTGELFF.

The V gene is TRBV15, the J gene TRBJ2-7; D is perhaps TRBD1 or TRBD2 (5 bases each). This CDR3 contains 12 residues. The germline V gene has CDR1 LNHNV and CDR2 YYDKDF (reference sequence). The ends were cut back, 5 bases at V and 10 bases at J, with 15 bases in the middle. DNA of the CDR3: TGTGCCACCAGCCGGGGTTGGGACGGTCAGTACTTC. Amino acids: CATSRGWDGQYF.

The rearrangement uses TRBV11-2 and TRBJ2-4, with 8 bases fitting TRBD2. Per germline, CDR1 SGHAT and CDR2 FQNNGV. V dropped 5 bases and J dropped 3; count of bases not matched to a gene: 3. The CDR3 spans 14 residues. The CDR3 region has the DNA TGTGCCAGCAGCGCACTAGCGGACAAAAACATTCAGTACTTC. It codes for CASSALADKNIQYF.

This clone was recorded only once. The chain carries TRBV6-5 and TRBJ1-1; D remains unclear. Trimming took off 2 bases at V and 4 bases at J, with 8 bases between the two ends. The CDR3 is 13 amino acids. Germline assignment: CDR1 MNHEY and CDR2 SVGAGI. The chain's CDR3 is CASSYGHSTEAFF. The CDR3 DNA sequence: TGTGCCAGCAGTTACGGCCATTCCACTGAAGCTTTCTTT.

The chain couples TRBV25-1 to TRBJ1-4, with TRBD1 as a possible D gene (5 bases). V was pared by 1 base and J by 7 bases, with 13 bases between. This CDR3 has 15 amino acids. Germline V gene lookup returns CDR1 MGHDK and CDR2 SYGVNS. CDR3 loop: CASSESAGLAEKLFF. The CDR3 DNA reads as TGTGCCAGCAGTGAATCAGCAGGGTTGGCTGAAAAACTGTTTTTT.

The chain couples TRBV7-9 to TRBJ2-6; 11 bases align to TRBD1. The ends lost 1 base at V and 2 bases at J; junction bases unmatched: 4. The CDR3 totals 18 residues. The germline V gene encodes CDR1 SEHNR and CDR2 FQNEAQ (reference sequence). The CDR3 loop reads CASSLVGQGAAGANVLTF. The CDR3 nucleotides read TGTGCCAGCAGCTTAGTTGGACAGGGGGCTGCTGGGGCCAACGTCCTGACTTTC.

The chain joins TRBV4-3 to TRBJ2-7, with D perhaps being TRBD1 or TRBD2 (5 bases each). This CDR3 comprises 13 residues. Between the trimmed V and J ends, which lost 1 base and 6 bases, there was a span of 10 bases. CDR1 is LGHNA, CDR2 YSLEER, per germline. The CDR3, as DNA: TGCGCCAGCAGCCAAGGGTCGGGACGCGAGCAGTACTTC. This translates into CASSQGSGREQYF.

The chain has TRBV10-3 and TRBJ2-1; possibly TRBD2 for D (6 bases). Trimming stripped 5 bases from V and 3 bases from J, with 14 bases between. The CDR3 runs to 15 residues. Germline CDR1 ENHRY, CDR2 SYGVKD. The CDR3 loop is CAISSMGGIYNEQFF. The DNA for the CDR3 is TGTGCCATCAGTTCTATGGGGGGTATCTACAATGAGCAGTTCTTC.

This chain joins TRBV6-5 and TRBJ2-2; D is undetermined. V lost 7 bases and J 8 bases, leaving 11 bases between the germline ends. This CDR3 is 12 amino acids long. The germline V gene encodes CDR1 MNHEY and CDR2 SVGAGI. CDR3 protein: CASTVPGGELFF. The CDR3 DNA reads TGTGCCAGCACCGTGCCCGGGGGGGAGCTGTTTTTT.

This chain connects TRBV28 to TRBJ1-5; TRBD1 matches at 8 bases. This CDR3 has 15 residues. The trim removed 4 bases at V and 3 bases at J, leaving 5 bases unmatched. In germline, CDR1 is MDHEN, CDR2 SYDVKM. The CDR3 sequence: CASSSTGAHNQPQHF. Written as DNA, the CDR3 is TGTGCCAGCAGTTCGACAGGGGCCCACAATCAGCCCCAGCATTTT. The variable domain in full, with the rest retrieved from reference TRBV28 and TRBJ1-5, is DVKVTQSSRYLVKRTGEKVFLECVQDMDHENMFWYRQDPGLGLRLIYFSYDVKMKEKGDIPEGYSVSREKKERFSLILESASTNQTSMYLCASSSTGAHNQPQHFGDGTRLSIL.

The chain links TRBV7-2 to TRBJ2-7; either TRBD1 or TRBD2 may supply D (5 bases each). Trimming left V 5 bases short and J 3 bases short, with 14 bases between. From germline, CDR1 is SGHTA and CDR2 FQGNSA. The CDR3 extends over 14 amino acids. For the CDR3, the DNA is TGTGCCAGCAGCCCGCCTGGGGGATTCTACGAGCAGTACTTC. Its protein is CASSPPGGFYEQYF.

The chain has TRBV7-7 and TRBJ2-5; D is ambiguous. Germline CDR1 SSHAT, CDR2 FNYEAQ (reference sequence). V was pared by 4 bases and J by 0 bases, with 18 bases between. This CDR3 spans 17 amino acids. The CDR3 spells CASSSIFGIGYQETQYF. The CDR3 DNA sequence: TGTGCCAGCAGCTCGATATTTGGGATAGGGTACCAAGAGACCCAGTACTTC.

This chain's CDR3 is CASGLVQGESVVDEQYF. CDR3 nucleotide sequence: TGTGCTAGTGGTTTGGTACAAGGGGAGTCGGTGGTTGACGAGCAGTACTTC. The genes are TRBV12-5 and TRBJ2-7, with D perhaps being TRBD1 or TRBD2 (5 bases each). There are 17 residues in the CDR3. The germline V gene encodes CDR1 LGHNT and CDR2 FRNRAP. The V gene lost 0 bases and the J gene lost 5 bases, with 20 bases spanning the gap. Supplemented by reference TRBV12-5 and TRBJ2-7, the full variable domain reads DARVTQTPRHKVTEMGQEVTMRCQPILGHNTVFWYRQTMMQGLELLAYFRNRAPLDDSGMPKDRFSAEMPDATLATLKIQPSEPRDSAVYFCASGLVQGESVVDEQYFGPGTRLTVT.